This T cell receptor beta chain was recovered during a study of cytomegalovirus exposure and HLA in healthy donors. The CDR3 loop spans 15 amino acids. The ends lost 0 bases at V and 8 bases at J; junction bases unmatched: 7. Germline-derived CDR1 and CDR2 are SQVTM and ANQGSEA. This PCR relied on a set of 60 Vbeta primers and 13 Jbeta primers. Here immunoSEQ multiplex PCR was the method, and the copy in TCRdb shows in-frame clones only, minus some. The repertoire holds about 130,000 clones, with over 70% as singletons. This receptor was obtained from a woman aged 55-70 years in good health and CMV-seropositive. Sequencing was carried out using PBMCs. The V call is TRBV29-1, the J call TRBJ2-1, with TRBD2 identical over 10 bases. CDR3 loop: CSVEDERGGLDEQFF. CDR3 DNA sequence: TGCAGCGTTGAAGATGAGCGGGGGGGCCTGGATGAGCAGTTCTTC.